Below, one T cell receptor (beta chain) is given with its context. This clone's antigen is unknown. Nothing much larger sits one base from this clone, and base qualities are not available. V is reduced by 4 bases and J by 5 bases, leaving a spacing of 11 bases between them. For CDR1 and CDR2, the germline V gene lists MRHNA and SNTAGT. The CDR3 starts with the cysteine, ends with the phenylalanine, and has 14 residues. Only the CDR3 DNA stays, 42 bases, in frame from base 1. This sample was included in a study of T cell responses to AZD1222 COVID-19 vaccine (TCRdb year 2021). Concerning the study at large: Because spike-specific TCR depth and breadth did not differ between the two schedules, AZD1222 recipients who got a second dose at roughly 4 weeks were pooled with those who got a second dose at roughly 12 weeks. A total of about 230 trial participants underwent TCR sequencing, of whom 200 to 220 received two doses of AZD1222 and some 26 received two doses of the MenACWY control vaccine. Enrollment into the trials was organized by age into subgroups of 18-55, 56-69 and 70-plus years, and those subgroups contained about 160, 30 and 59 TCR-sequenced participants, respectively.

Per the publication, the time point label means: baseline before first vaccination. Vaccinee samples were obtained from the UK trials COV001 and COV002, which included a single-blind randomized controlled phase 2/3 trial of AZD1222 (ChAdOx1 nCoV-19) in healthy adults. For TCRbeta chain sequencing, PBMC samples from trial participants were taken at day 0 and at day 28 after the second dose. What the authors observed across the whole study: Because no day 14 peak-response samples were available, repertoires were characterized only after the peak T cell response. Nearly half of unique spike-specific TCRs reportedly recognized epitopes outside regions mutated in the B.1.351 and B.1.1.7 variants. Participants were mostly white British, with more females than males. The authors suggested clonal diversity may have been underestimated. Spike-specific TCR breadth and depth rose significantly after two AZD1222 doses compared with day 0 and with MenACWY recipients. The vaccine-associated CD4 TCRs covered the entire spike protein, and the dominant responses fell in regions 160-218 and 743-854. In the small 56-69-year group, the increase in depth fell short of significance, most likely because of low power. Only five to seven AZD1222 recipients were SARS-CoV-2 seropositive at baseline, limiting conclusions about previously exposed vaccinees.

The CDR3 regions of human TCRbeta chains were analyzed by immunosequencing. In the authors' own workflow: Repertoire TCRs were checked for matches against a reference library of SARS-CoV-2-specific TCRs that had been generated using the MIRA antigen-specificity platform. Breadth was defined as the fraction of unique TCRs that were SARS-CoV-2-associated. Depth was defined as the fraction of total T cells that were SARS-CoV-2-associated. Using the MIRA data, every spike-specific TCR was mapped to the spike region that the TCR reacted to and assigned to either a CD4 or a CD8 class. Log10-transformed breadth and depth values were compared by one-way ANOVA with Sidak's multiple comparisons tests. TCRdb took over this immuneACCESS table, retaining in-frame rearrangements with V and J assigned. Such tables are incomplete; in checked studies, under half of the missing clones stem from an unresolved V gene, and the remainder is unexplained. The DNA gave D and trimming, while V, J and clone size come from that table. This sample lists 150,000 to 200,000 clones; around 90% were detected once. The ten largest clones capture about 3% of the sample.

This clonotype originated in an adult in good health. The material was peripheral blood, obtained on day 0 of AZD1222 vaccination. The chain couples TRBV6-4 to TRBJ2-2, with TRBD2 perhaps the D gene, on 6 matching bases. The bases read TGTGCCAGCAGTGCTAGCGAGAGTACCGGGGAGCTGTTTTTT. Translated, it gives CASSASESTGELFF.